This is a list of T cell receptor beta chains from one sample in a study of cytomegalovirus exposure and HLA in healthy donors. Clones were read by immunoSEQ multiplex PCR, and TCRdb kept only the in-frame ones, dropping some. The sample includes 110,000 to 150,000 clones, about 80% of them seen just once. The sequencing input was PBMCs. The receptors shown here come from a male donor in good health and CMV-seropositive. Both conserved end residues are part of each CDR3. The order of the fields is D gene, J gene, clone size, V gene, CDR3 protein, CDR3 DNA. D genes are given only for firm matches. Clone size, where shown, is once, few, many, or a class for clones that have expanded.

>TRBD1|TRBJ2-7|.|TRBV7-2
CASSFRGQGTYEQYF
TGTGCCAGCAGCTTTCGGGGACAGGGGACCTACGAGCAGTACTTC
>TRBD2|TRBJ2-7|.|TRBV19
CASPRTSSYEQYF
TGTGCCAGTCCTCGGACTAGCTCCTACGAGCAGTACTTC
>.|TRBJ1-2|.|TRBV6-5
CASTQGTDYGYTF
TGTGCCAGCACCCAAGGGACTGACTATGGCTACACCTTC
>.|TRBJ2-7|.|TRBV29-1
CSVYRVPFSYEQYF
TGCAGCGTCTACAGGGTACCCTTCTCCTACGAGCAGTACTTC
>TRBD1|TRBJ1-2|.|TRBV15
CATSRVRGDRTYGYTF
TGTGCCACCAGCAGAGTAAGAGGGGACAGGACCTATGGCTACACCTTC
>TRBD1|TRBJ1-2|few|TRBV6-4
CASSAGQGSSGYTF
TGTGCCAGCAGCGCGGGACAGGGTTCCAGTGGCTACACCTTC
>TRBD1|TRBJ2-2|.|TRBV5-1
CASSPTGVTGELFF
TGCGCCAGCAGCCCGACAGGGGTCACCGGGGAGCTGTTTTTT
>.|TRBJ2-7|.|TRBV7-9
CASSSRDSNTYEQYF
TGTGCCAGCAGTTCAAGGGACTCGAATACCTACGAGCAGTACTTC
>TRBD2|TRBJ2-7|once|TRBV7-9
CSSSSTELAGAYEQYF
TGTTCCAGCAGCTCTACCGAACTAGCGGGAGCCTACGAGCAGTACTTC
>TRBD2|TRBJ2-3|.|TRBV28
CASTPAYLAGDDAQYF
TGTGCCAGCACTCCGGCGTATCTAGCGGGAGATGATGCGCAGTATTTT
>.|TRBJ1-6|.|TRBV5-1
CASSLADYYNSPLHF
TGCGCCAGCAGCTTGGCAGATTACTATAATTCACCCCTCCACTTT
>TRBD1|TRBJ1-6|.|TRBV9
CASSVGQGRDNSPLHF
TGTGCCAGCAGCGTAGGACAGGGGCGAGATAATTCACCCCTCCACTTT
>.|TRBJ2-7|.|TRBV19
CASSPSGVSSYEQYF
TGTGCCAGTTCCCCCTCGGGAGTATCATCCTACGAGCAGTACTTC
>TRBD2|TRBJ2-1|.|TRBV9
CASSVGIGGGAYNEQFF
TGTGCCAGCAGCGTAGGTATTGGCGGGGGGGCCTACAATGAGCAGTTCTTC